The entry below gives a single T cell receptor beta chain sequence along with its context. Its matching antigen is unknown. The CDR3 runs 16 residues. Trimming shortened V by 4 bases and J by 4 bases, and 22 bases separated the two germline ends. Germline CDR1 DFQATT, CDR2 SNEGSKA (reference sequence). This specimen comes from a study of T-cell reconstitution after alpha-beta-depleted transplantation in children. Study-level points and caveats: Some patients' high day-60 TCRbeta diversity was attributed to recipient cells surviving conditioning.

Unique molecular identifiers were incorporated during preparation of the TCRbeta library. Each CDR3 protein gets one entry after TCRdb re-called the PCR reads with MiXCR. The sample gives approximately 980,000 distinct CDR3 sequences, roughly 29% of which show up once; over 25% is in the top ten. Sequenced here: PBMCs, mostly from graft donor cells, sampled 360 days after TCRalphabeta/CD19-depleted stem cell transplant. The chain employs TRBV20-1 and TRBJ2-5, with TRBD2 as a possible D gene (6 bases). This receptor was obtained from a boy under two years old who had a stem cell transplant for SCID, so the T cells may come from the graft donor. The CDR3 bases are TGCAGTGCTAACTTTAGGGCAGGGAGGTTGAGAGAGACCCAGTACTTC. Protein sequence: CSANFRAGRLRETQYF.